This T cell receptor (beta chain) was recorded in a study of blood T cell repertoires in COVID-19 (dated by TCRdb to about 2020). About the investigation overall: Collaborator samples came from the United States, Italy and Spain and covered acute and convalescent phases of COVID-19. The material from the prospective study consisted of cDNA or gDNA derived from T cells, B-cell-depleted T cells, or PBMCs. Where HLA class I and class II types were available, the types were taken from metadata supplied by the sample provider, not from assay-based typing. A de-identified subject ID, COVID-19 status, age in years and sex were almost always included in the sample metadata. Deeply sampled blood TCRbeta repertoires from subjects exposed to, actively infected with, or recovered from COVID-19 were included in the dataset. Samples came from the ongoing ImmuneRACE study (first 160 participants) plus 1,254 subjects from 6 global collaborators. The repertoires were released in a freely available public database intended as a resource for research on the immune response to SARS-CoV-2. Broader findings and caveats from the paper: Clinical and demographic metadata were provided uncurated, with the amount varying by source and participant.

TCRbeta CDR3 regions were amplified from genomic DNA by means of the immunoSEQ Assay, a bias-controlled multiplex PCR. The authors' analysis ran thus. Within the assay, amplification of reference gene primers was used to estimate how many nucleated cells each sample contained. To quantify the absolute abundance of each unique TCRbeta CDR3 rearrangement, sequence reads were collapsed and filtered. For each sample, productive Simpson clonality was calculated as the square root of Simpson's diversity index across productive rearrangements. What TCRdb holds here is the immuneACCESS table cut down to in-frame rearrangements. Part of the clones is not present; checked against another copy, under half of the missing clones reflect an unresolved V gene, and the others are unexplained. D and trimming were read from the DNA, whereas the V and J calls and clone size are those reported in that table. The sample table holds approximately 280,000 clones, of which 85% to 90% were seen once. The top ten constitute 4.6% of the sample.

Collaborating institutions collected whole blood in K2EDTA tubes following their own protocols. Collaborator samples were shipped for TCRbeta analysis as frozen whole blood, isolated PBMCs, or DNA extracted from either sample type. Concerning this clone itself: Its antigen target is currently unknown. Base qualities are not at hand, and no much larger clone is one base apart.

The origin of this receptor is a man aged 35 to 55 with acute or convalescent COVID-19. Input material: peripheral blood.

The CDR3 protein is CASSSGFRAYGYTF. At the DNA level, the sequence is TGTGCCAGCAGCTCGGGGTTCAGAGCCTATGGCTACACCTTC. This sequence uses TRBV5-6 and TRBJ1-2; no confident D gene assignment can be made. CDR1 and CDR2 are read off the germline V gene as SGHDT and YYEEEE. The CDR3 numbers 14 residues from cysteine through phenylalanine. Only the CDR3 portion is preserved as DNA: 42 bases, with reading frame beginning at the first base. V gives up 3 bases and J gives up 4 bases, and the segment between their germline ends measures 13 bases.